The 17 T cell receptor beta chains below were found in one sample sequenced in a study of blood T cell repertoires in COVID-19. Sequenced by immunoSEQ multiplex PCR; TCRdb stores in-frame clones only, minus some. Of some 330,000 clones in the sample, over 70% were seen once. The specimen sequenced was PBMCs or T cells enriched from blood (not recorded which). The receptors were sampled from a man aged 25 to 40 who had recovered from COVID-19.

The chain recombines TRBV2 with TRBJ1-2; D call uncertain. V was pared by 7 bases and J by 5 bases, with 11 bases between. Germline assignment: CDR1 SNHLY and CDR2 FYNNEI. The CDR3 extends over 12 amino acids. The CDR3 reads CASKFSGYGYTF. DNA for the CDR3: TGTGCCAGCAAATTCTCCGGGTATGGCTACACCTTC.

The chain carries TRBV7-2 and TRBJ2-1, with TRBD2 matching 7 bases. The germline gives CDR1 SGHTA, CDR2 FQGNSA. The CDR3 has 17 residues. J gave up 0 bases and V 2 bases, and 7 bases lay outside the gene matches. CDR3 sequence reads: CASSLRGVGSSYNEQFF. In DNA form, the CDR3 reads TGTGCCAGCAGCTTACGGGGGGTTGGGAGCTCCTACAATGAGCAGTTCTTC.

This clone was found once. CDR3 DNA: TGTGCCAGCAGCGCGGGGTGGGCAACTAATGAAAAACTGTTTTTT. Residues: CASSAGWATNEKLFF. This chain uses TRBV9 with TRBJ1-4; D unresolved. The CDR3 is made up of 15 amino acids. CDR1 is SGDLS, CDR2 YYNGEE, per germline. Between the trimmed V and J ends, which lost 3 bases and 0 bases, there was a span of 9 bases. The full variable domain, with the rest looked up from reference TRBV9 and TRBJ1-4, is DSGVTQTPKHLITATGQRVTLRCSPRSGDLSVYWYQQSLDQGLQFLIQYYNGEERAKGNILERFSAQQFPDLHSELNLSSLELGDSALYFCASSAGWATNEKLFFGSGTQLSVL.

The CDR3 DNA follows: TGTGCCAGCAGCTCCCACAGATCTAGCACAGATACGCAGTATTTT. Amino acid sequence: CASSSHRSSTDTQYF. This sequence joins TRBV7-3 and TRBJ2-3; D is unclear. The CDR3 sequence is 15 residues long. Per the germline V gene, CDR1 is SGHTA and CDR2 is FQGTGA. Trimming left V 4 bases short and J 0 bases short, with 11 bases between. The full variable domain, completed using reference TRBV7-3 and TRBJ2-3, is GAGVSQTPSNKVTEKGKYVELRCDPISGHTALYWYRQSLGQGPEFLIYFQGTGAADDSGLPNDRFFAVRPEGSVSTLKIQRTERGDSAVYLCASSSHRSSTDTQYFGPGTRLTVL.

This sequence joins TRBV5-1 and TRBJ2-6, with TRBD1 matching over 8 bases. The germline V gene has CDR1 SGHRS and CDR2 YFSETQ. The CDR3 consists of 16 residues. V shed 7 bases, J shed 0 bases, and the junction held 6 bases outside the gene matches. The CDR3 DNA follows: TGCGCCAGCTTCCAGGGGGCTTACTCTGGGGCCAACGTCCTGACTTTC. This gives the protein CASFQGAYSGANVLTF.

This clone was found once. The genes are TRBV7-9 and TRBJ1-5, with unresolved D. From germline, CDR1 is SEHNR and CDR2 FQNEAQ (reference sequence). There are 14 residues in the CDR3. The V end was cut by 5 bases, the J end by 3 bases, with 11 bases between. The CDR3 is CASSGPGHNQPQHF. CDR3 nucleotides: TGTGCCAGCAGCGGGCCAGGCCACAATCAGCCCCAGCATTTT.

This sequence joins TRBV7-9 and TRBJ1-1, with TRBD1 identical over 9 bases. Trimming removed 1 base from V and 1 base from J; junction bases left unmatched: 10. Germline V gene data show CDR1 as SEHNR and CDR2 as FQNEAQ (reference sequence). The CDR3 consists of 18 residues. CDR3 nucleotide sequence: TGTGCCAGCAGCTTAGATTCACTGACAGGGGGTAGGAACACTGAAGCTTTCTTT. This sequence encodes CASSLDSLTGGRNTEAFF.

The chain has TRBV5-1 and TRBJ1-1; D is possibly TRBD1 (5 bases). This CDR3 contains 14 residues. V lost 1 base to trimming and J lost 6 bases, with 13 bases between them. From germline, CDR1 is SGHRS and CDR2 YFSETQ. The CDR3 bases are TGCGCCAGCAGCTTGTCAGGAGGGGAGTCTGAAGCTTTCTTT. It translates to CASSLSGGESEAFF.

The chain joins TRBV18 to TRBJ1-4, with 7 bases fitting TRBD1. Germline V gene lookup returns CDR1 KGHSH and CDR2 LQKENI. CDR3 length: 16 residues. After removal of 1 base from V and 5 bases from J, the junction contained 7 bases not matched to a gene. The CDR3: CASSPQDRRGNEKLFF. CDR3 DNA sequence: TGTGCCAGCTCACCACAGGACAGGAGGGGAAATGAAAAACTGTTTTTT.

The V call is TRBV7-2, the J call TRBJ2-5; TRBD2 agrees at 14 bases. Germline V CDR1 and CDR2: SGHTA, FQGNSA. V lost 0 bases to trimming and J lost 4 bases; unmatched junction nucleotides: 1. This CDR3 is 16 amino acids long. The CDR3 protein is CASSLAGLAGAETQYF. The CDR3 DNA reads TGTGCCAGCAGCTTAGCGGGACTAGCGGGGGCAGAGACCCAGTACTTC.

The rearrangement uses TRBV27 and TRBJ2-1, with 9 positions matching TRBD1. V was pared by 3 bases and J by 7 bases, with 4 bases of the junction left unmatched. Germline V gives CDR1 MNHEY, CDR2 SMNVEV (reference sequence). This CDR3 is built from 14 residues. The CDR3 loop reads CASSFGDRVNEQFF. CDR3 nucleotide sequence: TGTGCCAGCAGTTTCGGGGACAGGGTTAATGAGCAGTTCTTC.

The chain joins TRBV5-5 to TRBJ2-7; possible D gene TRBD2, 6 bases. Germline values: CDR1 SGHKS, CDR2 YYEKEE (reference sequence). V gave up 4 bases and J gave up 2 bases, with 13 bases separating them. There are 14 residues in the CDR3. CDR3 amino acids: CASSLPGGAYEQYF. The CDR3 DNA reads as TGTGCCAGCAGCCTCCCAGGAGGGGCCTACGAGCAGTACTTC.

CDR3: CASSEVIGDRNTGELFF. As DNA, the CDR3 is TGTGCCAGCAGTGAAGTAATTGGGGACAGGAACACCGGGGAGCTGTTTTTT. The chain links TRBV6-1 to TRBJ2-2; 7 bases match TRBD1. The CDR3 is 17 residues long. V shed 1 base, J shed 1 base, and the junction held 6 bases outside the gene matches. Germline values: CDR1 MNHNS, CDR2 SASEGT.

The chain uses TRBV27 and TRBJ1-5, with D possibly matching TRBD1 (5 bases). Germline CDR1 is MNHEY and CDR2 is SMNVEV (reference sequence). Trimming stripped 4 bases from V and 3 bases from J, with 7 bases between. CDR3 size: 13 residues. CDR3 loop: CASSSGLNQPQHF. The CDR3 bases are TGTGCCAGCAGTTCGGGACTCAATCAGCCCCAGCATTTT.

This chain uses TRBV13 with TRBJ1-6; 7 nucleotides agree with TRBD1. The CDR3 sequence is 14 residues long. J lost 9 bases, V lost 4 bases, and 6 bases had no gene match. Germline-derived CDR1 and CDR2 are PRHDT and FYEKMQ (reference sequence). CDR3 nucleotide sequence: TGTGCCAGCAGCTCGACAGGGTTCGGTTCACCCCTCCACTTT. It translates to CASSSTGFGSPLHF.

This clone has just one count. This chain joins TRBV6-5 and TRBJ1-6; tentatively, D is TRBD1 (5 bases). CDR3 size: 16 residues. V lost 3 bases and J lost 10, with 19 bases in between. The germline gives CDR1 MNHEY, CDR2 SVGAGI. The CDR3 DNA reads as TGTGCCAGCAGTTATTATCGCGGGGGGGTCGGGTCACCCCTCCACTTT. It specifies CASSYYRGGVGSPLHF.

The CDR3 loop is CASSLGATGDYEQYF. In DNA form, the CDR3 reads TGTGCCAGCAGCTTGGGGGCGACAGGAGACTACGAGCAGTACTTC. The chain has TRBV5-6 and TRBJ2-7, with D possibly being TRBD1 (6 bases). The CDR3 has 15 amino acids. Between the trimmed V and J ends, which lost 0 bases and 3 bases, there was a span of 13 bases. CDR1 is SGHDT and CDR2 is YYEEEE in the germline V gene.